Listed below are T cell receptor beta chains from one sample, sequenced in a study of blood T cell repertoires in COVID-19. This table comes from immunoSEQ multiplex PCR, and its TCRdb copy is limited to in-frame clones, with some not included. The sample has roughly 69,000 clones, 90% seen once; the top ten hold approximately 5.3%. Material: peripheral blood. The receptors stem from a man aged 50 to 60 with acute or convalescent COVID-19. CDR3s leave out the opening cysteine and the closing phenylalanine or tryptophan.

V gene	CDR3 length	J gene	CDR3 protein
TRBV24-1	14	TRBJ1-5	ATSDSGQGGNQPQH
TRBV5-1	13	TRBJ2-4	ASSYRGETKNIQY
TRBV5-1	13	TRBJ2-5	ASSPPALAGETQY
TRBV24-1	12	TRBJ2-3	ATGTSGTADTQY
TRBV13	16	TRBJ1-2	ASSSPSPGTGSDYGYT
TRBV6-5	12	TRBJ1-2	ASYPGTSNYGYT
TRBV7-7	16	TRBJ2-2	ASSPQRGLAGAAGELF
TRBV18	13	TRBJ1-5	ASSPTGQGNQPQH
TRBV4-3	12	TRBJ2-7	ASSQAGQGYEQY
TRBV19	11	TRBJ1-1	ASSMGGNTEAF
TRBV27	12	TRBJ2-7	ASSLSLSGYEQY
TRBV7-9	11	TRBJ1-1	ASSLRERREAF
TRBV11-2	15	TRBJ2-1	ASSLDLGVLASNEQF
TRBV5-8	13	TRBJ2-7	ASSPQGSGYYEQY
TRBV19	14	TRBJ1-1	ASSTFLGGRTAEAF
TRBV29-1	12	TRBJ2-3	SGGGGQGADTQY
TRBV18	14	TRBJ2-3	ASSPGLRMVTDTQY
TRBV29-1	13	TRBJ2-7	SVEARDSPLYEQY
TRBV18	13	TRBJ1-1	ASSRSPEMNTEAF
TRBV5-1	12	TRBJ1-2	ASSITGVHYGYT
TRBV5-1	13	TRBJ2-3	ASSYRDSGADTQY
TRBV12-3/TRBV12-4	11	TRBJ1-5	ASSSQGNQPQH
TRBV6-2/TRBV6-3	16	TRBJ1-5	ASSYLRTDRVGNQPQH
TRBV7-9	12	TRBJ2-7	ASSPEVGLREQY
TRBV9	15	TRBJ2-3	ASTPLGAGGPEDTQY
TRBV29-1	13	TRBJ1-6	SVAPTGYSDSPLH
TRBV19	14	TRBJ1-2	ASSNPRRQGAPGYT
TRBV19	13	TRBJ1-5	ASTDRPGSREPQH
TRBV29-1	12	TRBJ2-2	SVSQSGNTGELF
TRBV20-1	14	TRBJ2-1	SASTLLAGGFNEQF
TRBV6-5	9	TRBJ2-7	AAALTYEQY
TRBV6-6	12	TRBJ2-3	ASSYLPDTDTQY
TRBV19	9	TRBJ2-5	ASSQGETQY
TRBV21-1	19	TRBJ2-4	ASSKGEQRQGTTLAKNIQY
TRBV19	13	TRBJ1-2	ASSNQLDRGVDYT
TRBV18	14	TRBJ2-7	ASSPRTSGSTYEQY
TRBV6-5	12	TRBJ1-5	ASSYQGRDQPQH
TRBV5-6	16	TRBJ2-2	ASSLFRGLALNTGELF
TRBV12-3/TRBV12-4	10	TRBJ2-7	ASSWQGVEQY